The 11 T cell receptor beta chains reported below all come from one sample, sequenced in a study of PD-L1 blockade in urothelial cancer (TCRdb year 2017). The label giving this sample's time point can be read as: peripheral blood 6 weeks after treatment start. Library creation used the immunoSEQ multiplex PCR assay. This immuneACCESS table, as held by TCRdb, lists in-frame sequences with V and J called but not all clones. Of the missing ones, under half trace to an unresolved V gene in checked studies; the others have no known cause. Here the sample has about 76,000 clones; under 95% occur a single time. The top ten clonotypes cover around 0.9% of the sample. The sample here was PBMCs, taken around atezolizumab (anti-PD-L1) treatment. These receptor sequences come from an elderly woman with urothelial cancer.

This clone was observed once. At one end the junction does not follow the germline gene, possibly because of a read error. V and J are TRBV19 and TRBJ2-7, with a possible D match to TRBD2 (7 bases). Germline V gene sequence: CDR1 LNHDA, CDR2 SQIVND (reference sequence). The CDR3 length is 12 residues. The CDR3 bases are TGTGCCAGTAGTATCCGGGCGGGGGCTTTAGTGTTC. It is translated as CASSIRAGALVF.

This rearrangement joins TRBV28 to TRBJ1-2, with TRBD1 matching 7 bases. V was clipped by 3 bases and J by 8 bases; unmatched bases: 6. Germline CDR1 MDHEN, CDR2 SYDVKM. The CDR3 length is 13 residues. CDR3 DNA: TGTGCCAGCAGTTTTGACAGGGTCGGAGGCTACACCTTC. It encodes CASSFDRVGGYTF.

The chain has TRBV18 and TRBJ2-7; 9 bases fit TRBD2. Germline CDR1 is KGHSH and CDR2 is LQKENI. The CDR3 runs 16 residues. Unmatched junction bases numbered 10, after V lost 0 bases and J lost 7 bases. Here the CDR3 reads CASSPPVAGGPREQYF. The DNA for the CDR3 is TGTGCCAGCTCACCACCCGTTGCGGGAGGGCCTAGGGAGCAGTACTTC.

The chain links TRBV9 to TRBJ2-3, with 8 bases that match TRBD2. Trimming took 3 bases from V and 2 from J; bases not matched to a gene: 5. The CDR3 is 15 residues long. From germline, CDR1 is SGDLS and CDR2 YYNGEE. Written as DNA, the CDR3 is TGTGCCAGCAGCGCCGGGACTAGTAACACAGATACGCAGTATTTT. Translation gives CASSAGTSNTDTQYF.

The J gene is TRBJ2-2, the V gene TRBV19; 7 bases are shared with TRBD2. CDR3 length equals 17 residues. V was pared by 5 bases and J by 0 bases, with 9 bases of the junction left unmatched. Germline CDR1 is LNHDA and CDR2 is SQIVND (reference sequence). DNA for the CDR3: TGTGCCAGTAGTTTATGGGCTAGCGGAGCGAACACCGGGGAGCTGTTTTTT. This gives the protein CASSLWASGANTGELFF.

In this sample, this clone turned up once. The chain combines TRBV7-6 with TRBJ1-4; 10 bases are shared with TRBD1. The CDR3 has 15 amino acids. V shed 5 bases and J 7 bases; nucleotides not matched to a gene: 7. Germline V CDR1 and CDR2: SGHVS, FNYEAQ. The CDR3 nucleotides are TGTGCCAGCAGCCCTAGGACAGGGGGGGGTGAAAAACTGTTTTTT. Protein: CASSPRTGGGEKLFF.

This rearrangement joins TRBV6-1 to TRBJ2-3, with 9 bases identical to TRBD1. CDR1 and CDR2 (germline): MNHNS, SASEGT. Trimming cost V 9 bases and J 4 bases; bases outside gene matches: 2. This CDR3 contains 12 residues. CDR3 nucleotide sequence: TGTGCCAGTGACAGGGGGGCAGATACGCAGTATTTT. This codes for CASDRGADTQYF.

The CDR3 reads CASSILLAGPGGVGELFF. CDR3 sequence (DNA): TGTGCCAGTAGTATACTCTTAGCGGGCCCTGGGGGAGTCGGGGAGCTGTTTTTT. The rearrangement joins TRBV19 to TRBJ2-2, with 7 nucleotides matching TRBD2. Germline V gene lookup returns CDR1 LNHDA and CDR2 SQIVND (reference sequence). Unmatched junction bases numbered 16, after V lost 2 bases and J lost 7 bases. The CDR3 covers 18 residues.

The chain recombines TRBV7-6 with TRBJ1-3; 7 positions agree with TRBD1. V trimming: 8 bases; J trimming: 0 bases; junction bases outside the gene matches: 4. Germline V gives CDR1 SGHVS, CDR2 FNYEAQ. The CDR3 spans 14 residues. The CDR3 here is CASSGQISGNTIYF. The CDR3 DNA reads TGTGCCAGCTCGGGACAGATCTCTGGAAACACCATATATTTT.

This chain uses TRBV28 with TRBJ2-5; 11 nucleotides align to TRBD2. The V gene's germline CDR1 is MDHEN and CDR2 SYDVKM. Germline trimming cut 5 bases from V and 2 bases from J; bases unmatched to any gene: 7. The CDR3 loop spans 16 amino acids. The CDR3 loop is CASSQGLAEIQETQYF. DNA of the CDR3: TGTGCCAGCAGTCAGGGACTAGCGGAAATTCAAGAGACCCAGTACTTC.

The chain carries TRBV11-2 and TRBJ2-7; D might be TRBD1 (6 bases). Trimming cost V 0 bases and J 1 base, with 16 bases left between them. The germline V gene has CDR1 SGHAT and CDR2 FQNNGV. There are 17 residues in the CDR3. The CDR3 DNA follows: TGTGCCAGCAGCTTAGAAAGGGGGACCATTAGATCCTACGAGCAGTACTTC. Translation: CASSLERGTIRSYEQYF.